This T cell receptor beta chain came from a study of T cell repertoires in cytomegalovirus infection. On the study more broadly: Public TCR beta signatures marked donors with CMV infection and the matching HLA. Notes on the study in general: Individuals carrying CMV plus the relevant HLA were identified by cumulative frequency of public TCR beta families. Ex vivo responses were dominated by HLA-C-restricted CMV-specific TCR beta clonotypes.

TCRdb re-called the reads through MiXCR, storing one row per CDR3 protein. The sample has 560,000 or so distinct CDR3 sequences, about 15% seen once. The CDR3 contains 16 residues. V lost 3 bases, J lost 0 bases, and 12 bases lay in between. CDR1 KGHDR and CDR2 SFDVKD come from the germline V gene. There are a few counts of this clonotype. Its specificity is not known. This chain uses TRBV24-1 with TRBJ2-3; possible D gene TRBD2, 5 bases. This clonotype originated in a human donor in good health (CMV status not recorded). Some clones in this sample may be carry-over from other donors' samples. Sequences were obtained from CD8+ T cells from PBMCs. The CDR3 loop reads CATSDPTGESTDTQYF. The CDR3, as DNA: TGTGCCACCAGTGATCCTACCGGGGAAAGCACAGATACGCAGTATTTT.